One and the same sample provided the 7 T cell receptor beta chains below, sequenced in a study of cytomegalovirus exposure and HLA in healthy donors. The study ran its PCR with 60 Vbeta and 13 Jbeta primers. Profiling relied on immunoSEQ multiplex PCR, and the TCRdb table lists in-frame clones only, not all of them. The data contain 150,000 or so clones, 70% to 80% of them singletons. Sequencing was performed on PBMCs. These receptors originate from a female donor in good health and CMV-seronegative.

CDR3 protein: CASRKTGGGVYGYTF. CDR3 in DNA: TGTGCCAGCAGGAAAACAGGGGGCGGTGTCTATGGCTACACCTTC. The genes are TRBV28 and TRBJ1-2; 9 nucleotides line up with TRBD1. The germline gives CDR1 MDHEN, CDR2 SYDVKM. CDR3 length: 15 residues. V lost 6 bases to trimming and J lost 4 bases; unmatched junction nucleotides: 9.

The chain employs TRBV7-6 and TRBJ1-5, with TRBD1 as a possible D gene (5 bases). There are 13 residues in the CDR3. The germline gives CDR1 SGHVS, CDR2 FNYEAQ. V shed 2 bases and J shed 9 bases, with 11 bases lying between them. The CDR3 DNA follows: TGTGCCAGCAGCTTATCAGGGATCAGGCCCCAGCATTTT. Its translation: CASSLSGIRPQHF.

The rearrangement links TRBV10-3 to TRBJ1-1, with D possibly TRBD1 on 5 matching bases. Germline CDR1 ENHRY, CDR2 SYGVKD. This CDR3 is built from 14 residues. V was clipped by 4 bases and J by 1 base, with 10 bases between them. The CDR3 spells CAISGGQGNTEAFF. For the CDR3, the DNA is TGTGCCATCAGTGGCGGTCAGGGGAACACTGAAGCTTTCTTT.

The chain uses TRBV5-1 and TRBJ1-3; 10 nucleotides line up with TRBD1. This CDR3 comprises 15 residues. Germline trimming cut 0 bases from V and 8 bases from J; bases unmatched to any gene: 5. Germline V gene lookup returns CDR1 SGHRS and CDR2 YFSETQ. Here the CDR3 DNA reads TGCGCCAGCAGCTTGGGGACAGGGGGGTCGGACACCATATATTTT. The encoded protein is CASSLGTGGSDTIYF.

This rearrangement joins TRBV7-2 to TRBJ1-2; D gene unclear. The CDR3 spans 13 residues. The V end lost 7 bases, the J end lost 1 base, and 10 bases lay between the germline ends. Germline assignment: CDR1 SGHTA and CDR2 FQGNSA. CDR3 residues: CASKPGNNYGYTF. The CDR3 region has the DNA TGTGCCAGCAAACCGGGAAATAACTATGGCTACACCTTC.

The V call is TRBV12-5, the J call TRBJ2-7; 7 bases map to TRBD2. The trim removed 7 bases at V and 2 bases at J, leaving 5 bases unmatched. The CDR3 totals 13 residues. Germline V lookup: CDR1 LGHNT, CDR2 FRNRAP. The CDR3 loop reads CASEGGGAYEQYF. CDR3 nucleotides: TGTGCTAGTGAGGGCGGGGGAGCCTACGAGCAGTACTTC.

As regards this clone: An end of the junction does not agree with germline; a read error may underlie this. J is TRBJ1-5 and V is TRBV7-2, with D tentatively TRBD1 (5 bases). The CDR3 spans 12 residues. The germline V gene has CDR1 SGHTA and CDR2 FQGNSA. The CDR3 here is CASSFPGNGATF. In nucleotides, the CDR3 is TGTGCCAGCAGCTTCCCCGGCAATGGGGCAACGTTT.